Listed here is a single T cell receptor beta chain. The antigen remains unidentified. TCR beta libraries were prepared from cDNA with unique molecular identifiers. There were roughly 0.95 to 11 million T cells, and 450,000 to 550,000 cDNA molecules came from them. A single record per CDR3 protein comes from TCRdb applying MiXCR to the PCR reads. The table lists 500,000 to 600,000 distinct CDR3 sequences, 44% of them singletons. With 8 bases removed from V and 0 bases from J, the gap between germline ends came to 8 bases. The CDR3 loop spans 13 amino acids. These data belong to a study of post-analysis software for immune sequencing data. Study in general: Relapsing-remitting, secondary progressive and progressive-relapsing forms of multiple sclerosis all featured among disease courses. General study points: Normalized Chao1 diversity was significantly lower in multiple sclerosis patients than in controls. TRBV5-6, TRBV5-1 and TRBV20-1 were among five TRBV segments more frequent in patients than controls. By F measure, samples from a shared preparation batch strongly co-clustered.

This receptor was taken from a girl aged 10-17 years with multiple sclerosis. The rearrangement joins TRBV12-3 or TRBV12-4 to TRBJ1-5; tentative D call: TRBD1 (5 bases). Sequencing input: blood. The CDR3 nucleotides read TGTGCCAGCCAGGGACGTAGCAATCAGCCCCAGCATTTT. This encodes CASQGRSNQPQHF.